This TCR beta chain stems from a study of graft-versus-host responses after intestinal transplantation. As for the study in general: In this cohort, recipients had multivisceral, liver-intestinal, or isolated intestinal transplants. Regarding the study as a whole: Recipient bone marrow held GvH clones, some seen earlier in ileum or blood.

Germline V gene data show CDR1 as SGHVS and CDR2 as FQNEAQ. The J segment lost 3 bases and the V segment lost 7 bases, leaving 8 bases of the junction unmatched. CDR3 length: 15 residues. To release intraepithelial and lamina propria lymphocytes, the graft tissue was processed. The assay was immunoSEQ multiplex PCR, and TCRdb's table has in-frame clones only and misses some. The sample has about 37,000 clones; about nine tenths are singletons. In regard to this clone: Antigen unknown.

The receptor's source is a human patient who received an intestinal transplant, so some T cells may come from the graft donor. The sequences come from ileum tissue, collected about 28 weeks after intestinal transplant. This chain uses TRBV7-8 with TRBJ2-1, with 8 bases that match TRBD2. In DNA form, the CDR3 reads TGTGCCAGCACCAAACGGGGGGGATTCTACAATGAGCAGTTCTTC. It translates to CASTKRGGFYNEQFF.